This T cell receptor (beta chain) was retrieved from a study of T-cell reconstitution after alpha-beta-depleted transplantation in children. V was clipped by 7 bases and J by 0 bases, with 9 bases between them. The CDR3 has 14 amino acids. CDR1 and CDR2 (germline): MNHEY, SVGEGT. This clonotype was counted ten times or more. This sample's TCRbeta library carried unique molecular identifier barcodes. TCRdb independently ran MiXCR on the PCR reads; one entry per CDR3 protein. The sample records approximately 350,000 distinct CDR3 sequences, 13% being singletons. This sequence originates from a human donor who donated a stem cell graft to a child with Fanconi anemia. Sequenced here: PBMCs, sampled from the stem cell graft. The chain uses TRBV6-2 or TRBV6-3 and TRBJ2-2; D is undetermined. The CDR3 DNA follows: TGTGCCAGCACCCCACCCACGAACACCGGGGAGCTGTTTTTT. It encodes CASTPPTNTGELFF.